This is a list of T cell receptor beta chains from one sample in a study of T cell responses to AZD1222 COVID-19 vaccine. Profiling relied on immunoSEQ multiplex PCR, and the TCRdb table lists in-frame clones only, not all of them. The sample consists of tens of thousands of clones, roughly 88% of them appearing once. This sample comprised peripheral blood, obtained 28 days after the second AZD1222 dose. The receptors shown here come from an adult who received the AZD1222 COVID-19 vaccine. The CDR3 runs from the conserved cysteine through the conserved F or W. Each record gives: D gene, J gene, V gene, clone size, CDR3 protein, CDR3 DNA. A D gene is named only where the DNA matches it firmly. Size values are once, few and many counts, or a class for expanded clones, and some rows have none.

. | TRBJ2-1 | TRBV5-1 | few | CASSLELAESSYNEQFF | TGCGCCAGCAGCTTGGAACTCGCGGAGAGCTCCTACAATGAGCAGTTCTTC
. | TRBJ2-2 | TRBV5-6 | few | CASSFLLGGTGELFF | TGTGCCAGCAGCTTTCTTTTAGGGGGCACCGGGGAGCTGTTTTTT
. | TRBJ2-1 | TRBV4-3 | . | CASSQAGGGNNEQFF | TGCGCCAGCAGCCAAGCAGGGGGGGGGAACAATGAGCAGTTCTTC
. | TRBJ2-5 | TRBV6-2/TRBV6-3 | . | CASSGAGEGETQYF | TGTGCCAGCAGCGGTGCGGGCGAGGGAGAGACCCAGTACTTC
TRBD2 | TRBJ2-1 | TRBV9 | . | CASSVEVSGAGGVNEQFF | TGTGCCAGCAGCGTAGAGGTATCTGGGGCGGGAGGTGTCAATGAGCAGTTCTTC
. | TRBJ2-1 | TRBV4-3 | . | CASSQGESSYNEQFF | TGCGCCAGCAGCCAAGGGGAGAGCTCCTACAATGAGCAGTTCTTC
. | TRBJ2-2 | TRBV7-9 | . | CASSQAGLNTGELFF | TGTGCCAGCAGTCAGGCGGGGCTTAACACCGGGGAGCTGTTTTTT
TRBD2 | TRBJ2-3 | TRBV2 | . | CASSEGTRGEGTQYF | TGTGCCAGCAGTGAAGGGACTAGGGGAGAGGGTACGCAGTATTTT
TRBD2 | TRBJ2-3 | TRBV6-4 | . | CASSDRGGANTQYF | TGTGCCAGCAGTGACCGCGGGGGGGCAAATACGCAGTATTTT
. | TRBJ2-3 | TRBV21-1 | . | CASSPPRPHTQYF | TGTGCCAGCAGCCCGCCCCGTCCGCATACGCAGTATTTT
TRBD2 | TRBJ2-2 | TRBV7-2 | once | CASSQPTGGGELFF | TGTGCCAGCAGCCAACCCACGGGGGGCGGGGAGCTGTTTTTT
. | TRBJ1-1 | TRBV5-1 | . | CASSLNQGRATEAFF | TGCGCCAGCAGCCTAAACCAGGGGAGAGCCACTGAAGCTTTCTTT
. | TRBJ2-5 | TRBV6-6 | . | CASAPIQETQYF | TGTGCCAGCGCCCCCATTCAAGAGACCCAGTACTTC
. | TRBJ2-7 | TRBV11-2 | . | CASSHGGAYEQYF | TGTGCCAGCAGCCACGGCGGAGCCTACGAGCAGTACTTC
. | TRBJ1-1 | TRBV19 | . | CASSSGQSNTEAFF | TGTGCCAGTAGTTCCGGACAGTCGAACACTGAAGCTTTCTTT